This passage covers 15 T cell receptor beta chains from one sample sequenced in a study of a mutant IDH1 vaccine in newly diagnosed glioma. Time point defined: week 47, end of study. Alongside topical imiquimod, each dose of vaccine comprised 300 ug of mutant IDH1 20-mer peptide. Their recognized antigens are unknown. This table comes from immunoSEQ multiplex PCR, and its TCRdb copy is limited to in-frame clones, with some not included. The sample shows tens of thousands of clones, less than 90% of them seen only once. Material: PBMCs, obtained from a glioma patient whose treatment included an IDH1 peptide vaccine. These receptors were collected from a woman aged 50 to 65 with glioma.

The V gene is TRBV10-1, the J gene TRBJ2-1; 8 nucleotides line up with TRBD1. CDR3 size: 13 residues. After removal of 6 bases from V and 8 bases from J, the junction contained 6 bases not matched to a gene. Looked up from germline, CDR1 is WNHNN and CDR2 is SYGVQD (reference sequence). DNA of the CDR3: TGCGCCAGCAGCCAGGGGGCACGGGATGAGCAGTTCTTC. This sequence encodes CASSQGARDEQFF.

This clone has only a few counts. The genes are TRBV10-3 and TRBJ2-7; 14 nucleotides line up with TRBD2. V lost 5 bases, J lost 2 bases, and 2 bases stayed unmatched. CDR3 length equals 15 residues. The germline V gene has CDR1 ENHRY and CDR2 SYGVKD. CDR3 loop: CAISRLAGGTYEQYF. CDR3 DNA: TGTGCCATCAGTCGACTAGCGGGGGGGACCTACGAGCAGTACTTC.

V is TRBV9 and J is TRBJ2-7, with 9 bases fitting TRBD2. Trimming cost V 4 bases and J 4 bases; bases outside gene matches: 12. Germline assignment: CDR1 SGDLS and CDR2 YYNGEE. CDR3 length: 16 residues. CDR3 in amino acids: CASSLSAGGANYEQYF. The CDR3 coding sequence is TGTGCCAGCAGCCTAAGCGCGGGGGGGGCCAATTACGAGCAGTACTTC.

This chain links TRBV15 with TRBJ1-1; D remains ambiguous. CDR1 and CDR2 (germline): LNHNV, YYDKDF (reference sequence). The V and J ends lost 0 bases and 1 base respectively, with 3 bases between them. The CDR3 loop spans 13 amino acids. CDR3 loop: CATSRDQNTEAFF. The CDR3 DNA reads as TGTGCCACCAGCAGAGATCAGAACACTGAAGCTTTCTTT. The full variable domain, in which reference TRBV15 and TRBJ1-1 provide the parts outside the CDR3, is DAMVIQNPRYQVTQFGKPVTLSCSQTLNHNVMYWYQQKSSQAPKLLFHYYDKDFNNEADTPDNFQSRRPNTSFCFLDIRSPGLGDTAMYLCATSRDQNTEAFFGQGTRLTVV.

V and J are TRBV27 and TRBJ2-7; the match to TRBD1 covers 8 bases. This CDR3 spans 16 amino acids. J lost 4 bases, V lost 0 bases, and 8 bases had no gene match. Germline assignment: CDR1 MNHEY and CDR2 SMNVEV (reference sequence). This chain's CDR3 is CASSLSLPGGWYEQYF. As DNA, the CDR3 is TGTGCCAGCAGTTTATCGTTGCCAGGGGGCTGGTACGAGCAGTACTTC.

This clone was detected only once. The chain uses TRBV7-2 and TRBJ1-4; D gene ambiguous. V lost 5 bases to trimming and J lost 3 bases, with 7 bases between them. The CDR3 is made up of 13 amino acids. Germline-derived CDR1 and CDR2 are SGHTA and FQGNSA. The CDR3 protein is CASSPYSNEKLFF. The CDR3 DNA reads as TGTGCCAGCAGCCCCTACTCTAATGAAAAACTGTTTTTT.

J is TRBJ2-5 and V is TRBV28, with 7 bases matching TRBD1. The end of the DNA aligns better with TRBJ2-7, so the J call may be wrong. Germline V gives CDR1 MDHEN, CDR2 SYDVKM. The CDR3 has 15 amino acids. CDR3 coding DNA: TGTGCCAGCAGGGGGGACAGCTTTTCTTCCTACGAGCAGTACTTC. Amino acids: CASRGDSFSSYEQYF.

The V and J genes are TRBV5-1 and TRBJ2-1; 10 nucleotides agree with TRBD1. Germline loops: CDR1 SGHRS, CDR2 YFSETQ. The ends lost 1 base at V and 5 bases at J; junction bases unmatched: 3. CDR3 length: 15 residues. The CDR3 coding sequence is TGCGCCAGCAGCTTGCGGGGACAGGGGAACAATGAGCAGTTCTTC. This sequence encodes CASSLRGQGNNEQFF. The full variable domain, rest sourced from reference TRBV5-1 and TRBJ2-1, is KAGVTQTPRYLIKTRGQQVTLSCSPISGHRSVSWYQQTPGQGLQFLFEYFSETQRNKGNFPGRFSGRQFSNSRSEMNVSTLELGDSALYLCASSLRGQGNNEQFFGPGTRLTVL.

The chain is built from TRBV29-1 and TRBJ2-7, with TRBD1 matching 7 bases. J was trimmed by 8 bases and V by 4 bases; bases with no gene match: 14. Germline lookup yields CDR1 SQVTM and CDR2 ANQGSEA. This CDR3 region has 14 residues. The DNA of the CDR3 is TGCAGCGTTGGGGCCCCGGGACAGACCTCGAAGCAGTACTTC. Its translation: CSVGAPGQTSKQYF.

The J gene is TRBJ2-2, the V gene TRBV27; a possible D gene is TRBD2 (6 bases). Trimming cost V 3 bases and J 1 base, with 6 bases left between them. CDR3 length: 14 amino acids. The germline V gene encodes CDR1 MNHEY and CDR2 SMNVEV (reference sequence). The DNA for the CDR3 is TGTGCCAGCAGTTTGGGACTGAACACCGGGGAGCTGTTTTTT. Protein: CASSLGLNTGELFF.

The V call is TRBV5-6, the J call TRBJ2-1; 7 bases are a match to TRBD1. The trim removed 1 base at V and 4 bases at J, leaving 8 bases unmatched. Germline lookup yields CDR1 SGHDT and CDR2 YYEEEE. The CDR3 loop spans 16 amino acids. CDR3 residues: CASSLTGANLYNEQFF. Written as DNA, the CDR3 is TGTGCCAGCAGCTTGACAGGGGCGAACCTTTACAATGAGCAGTTCTTC.

The chain couples TRBV5-6 to TRBJ1-2; no reliable D call. Germline V gene data show CDR1 as SGHDT and CDR2 as YYEEEE. Trimming shortened V by 3 bases and J by 8 bases, and 11 bases separated the two germline ends. The CDR3 extends over 12 amino acids. The CDR3 region has the DNA TGTGCCAGCAGCTGGAAATCGGTGGGCTACACCTTC. Encoded protein: CASSWKSVGYTF. The full variable domain, in which reference TRBV5-6 and TRBJ1-2 provide the parts outside the CDR3, is DAGVTQSPTHLIKTRGQQVTLRCSPKSGHDTVSWYQQALGQGPQFIFQYYEEEERQRGNFPDRFSGHQFPNYSSELNVNALLLGDSALYLCASSWKSVGYTFGSGTRLTVV.

V usage is TRBV2 and J usage is TRBJ2-1; D is perhaps TRBD2 (6 bases). CDR1 and CDR2 (germline): SNHLY, FYNNEI. The V gene lost 5 bases and the J gene lost 5 bases, with 13 bases spanning the gap. The CDR3 length is 14 residues. The CDR3 spells CASSHELANNEQFF. Here the CDR3 DNA reads TGTGCCAGCAGTCACGAACTAGCTAACAATGAGCAGTTCTTC. The full variable domain, with the rest looked up from reference TRBV2 and TRBJ2-1, is EPEVTQTPSHQVTQMGQEVILRCVPISNHLYFYWYRQILGQKVEFLVSFYNNEISEKSEIFDDQFSVERPDGSNFTLKIRSTKLEDSAMYFCASSHELANNEQFFGPGTRLTVL.

The CDR3 nucleotides read TGTGCCAGTAGTCGGACAGGGTCCACTGAAGCTTTCTTT. This encodes CASSRTGSTEAFF. This chain connects TRBV19 to TRBJ1-1; TRBD1 aligns across 8 bases. The J segment lost 4 bases and the V segment lost 5 bases, leaving 3 bases of the junction unmatched. Germline loops: CDR1 LNHDA, CDR2 SQIVND (reference sequence). This CDR3 spans 13 amino acids.

The chain joins TRBV4-2 to TRBJ1-6, with D maybe TRBD1 (5 bases). The ends were cut back, 4 bases at V and 5 bases at J, with 9 bases in the middle. Germline lookup yields CDR1 LGHNA and CDR2 YNFKEQ. This CDR3 spans 14 amino acids. In DNA form, the CDR3 reads TGTGCCAGCAGCCCGACAGTGGATAATTCACCCCTCCACTTT. This gives the protein CASSPTVDNSPLHF.